This is a list of T cell receptor beta chains from one sample in a study of T cell responses to AZD1222 COVID-19 vaccine. Assay: immunoSEQ multiplex PCR; the TCRdb copy retains only in-frame clones and omits some. The sample yields 95,000 to 150,000 clones, around 92% seen once. Sequences were derived from peripheral blood, sampled 28 days after the second AZD1222 dose. These receptors came from an adult who received the AZD1222 COVID-19 vaccine. CDR3s include the opening cysteine and the closing phenylalanine or tryptophan. The D gene is left open where the match is weak. Part of the rows lack a size; the others show once, few, many or a class for expanded clones.

D gene	clone size	V gene	J gene	CDR3 DNA	CDR3 protein
-	-	TRBV7-8	TRBJ2-7	TGTGCCAGCAGCTTAGCGCTAGGCGGGACCTACGAGCAGTACTTC	CASSLALGGTYEQYF
-	-	TRBV10-3	TRBJ2-7	TGTGCCATCAAGACCCAGGGTGGTGGCTACGAGCAGTACTTC	CAIKTQGGGYEQYF
TRBD2	-	TRBV2	TRBJ2-7	TGTGCCAGCAGTGGACTAGCGGGAGGCGAGCAGTACTTC	CASSGLAGGEQYF
-	-	TRBV12-5	TRBJ2-7	TGTGCTAGTCGACTGGGCTACTACGAGCAGTACTTC	CASRLGYYEQYF
-	-	TRBV3-1/TRBV3-2	TRBJ1-2	TGTGCCAGCAGCCCGTATCAGGGCACTGGCTACACCTTC	CASSPYQGTGYTF
TRBD1	-	TRBV6-5	TRBJ1-2	TGTGCCAGCAGTTCTCACGGGACAGGGAATGGCTACACCTTC	CASSSHGTGNGYTF
TRBD2	-	TRBV24-1	TRBJ2-3	TGTGCCACCAGTGATGGGGGGACTAGCGGACCCACAGATACGCAGTATTTT	CATSDGGTSGPTDTQYF
TRBD1	-	TRBV6-5	TRBJ1-4	TGTGCCAGCAGCTGGGACAGGGAGGGTGAAAAACTGTTTTTT	CASSWDREGEKLFF
TRBD1	-	TRBV10-1	TRBJ2-2	TGCGCCAGCAGTCTCGGGACAGCGAACACCGGGGAGCTGTTTTTT	CASSLGTANTGELFF
-	-	TRBV11-2	TRBJ2-3	TGTGCCAGCAGCACACAGGGCCCCACAGATACGCAGTATTTT	CASSTQGPTDTQYF
-	-	TRBV5-8	TRBJ1-5	TGTGCCAGCAGCTTGGCCGATGGTAATCAGCCCCAGCATTTT	CASSLADGNQPQHF
TRBD1	-	TRBV11-1	TRBJ2-2	TGTGCCAGCAGCTCACCGAGGGGGCACACCGGGGAGCTGTTTTTT	CASSSPRGHTGELFF
TRBD2	-	TRBV6-2/TRBV6-3	TRBJ2-1	TGTGCCAGCAGTTACTCGATGCGGGAGCGGTACAATGAGCAGTTCTTC	CASSYSMRERYNEQFF
-	-	TRBV29-1	TRBJ1-1	TGCAGCCCCACCGAGGGCACTGAAGCTTTCTTT	CSPTEGTEAFF
TRBD2	-	TRBV4-2	TRBJ2-1	TGTGCCAGCAGCCAAGATCTTAGCGGGAGGCTCGGAGTTTCCAATGAGCAGTTCTTC	CASSQDLSGRLGVSNEQFF
TRBD2	-	TRBV14	TRBJ2-1	TGTGCCAGCAGCCAAGACTTACCTCTAGCGGGGGCTTGGGGCCGGGAGCAGTTCTTC	CASSQDLPLAGAWGREQFF
-	-	TRBV14	TRBJ2-7	TGTGCCAGCTCCTGGGGAAACTACAGGGACGAGCAGTACTTC	CASSWGNYRDEQYF
-	once	TRBV7-8	TRBJ1-2	TGTGCCAGCAGCTTAGGGGAATTAAACTATGGCTACACCTTC	CASSLGELNYGYTF
-	-	TRBV5-1	TRBJ1-1	TGCGCCAGCAGCTTGGAAGGACCATTGAACACTGAAGCTTTCTTT	CASSLEGPLNTEAFF
-	-	TRBV28	TRBJ1-5	TGTGCCAGCAGACCCCGGGAAACACTTAATCAGCCCCAGCATTTT	CASRPRETLNQPQHF
TRBD1	-	TRBV5-1	TRBJ2-7	TGCGCCAGCCAAAACCGGGACAGGGGGGGCTACGAGCAGTACTTC	CASQNRDRGGYEQYF
-	-	TRBV10-3	TRBJ2-2	TGTGCCATCAGTGAGTTACAGACGAACACCGGGGAGCTGTTTTTT	CAISELQTNTGELFF
TRBD2	-	TRBV19	TRBJ2-1	TGTGCCAGTAGCCTAGTGCTAGCGGGGGGGTCAGTTCCCAATGAGCAGTTCTTC	CASSLVLAGGSVPNEQFF
-	-	TRBV5-4	TRBJ1-2	TGTGCCAGCAGCCAAAGAACAGGGCAGGAGTATGGCTACACCTTC	CASSQRTGQEYGYTF
-	few	TRBV28	TRBJ2-1	TGTGCCAGCCTTCGTACGGATGAGCAGTTCTTC	CASLRTDEQFF
TRBD1	-	TRBV19	TRBJ2-3	TGTGCCAGTCAAAAGGGGGCAACAGATACGCAGTATTTT	CASQKGATDTQYF
-	-	TRBV5-1	TRBJ2-5	TGCGCCAGCAGCCATTTTCAAGAGACCCAGTACTTC	CASSHFQETQYF
TRBD1	-	TRBV5-4	TRBJ2-5	TGTGCCATCCCCGGGGAGACAGGGGAGACCCAGTACTTC	CAIPGETGETQYF
-	-	TRBV27	TRBJ1-2	TGTGCCAGCAGTCTCTCGAGAGGGATCCTGAGCTACACCTTC	CASSLSRGILSYTF